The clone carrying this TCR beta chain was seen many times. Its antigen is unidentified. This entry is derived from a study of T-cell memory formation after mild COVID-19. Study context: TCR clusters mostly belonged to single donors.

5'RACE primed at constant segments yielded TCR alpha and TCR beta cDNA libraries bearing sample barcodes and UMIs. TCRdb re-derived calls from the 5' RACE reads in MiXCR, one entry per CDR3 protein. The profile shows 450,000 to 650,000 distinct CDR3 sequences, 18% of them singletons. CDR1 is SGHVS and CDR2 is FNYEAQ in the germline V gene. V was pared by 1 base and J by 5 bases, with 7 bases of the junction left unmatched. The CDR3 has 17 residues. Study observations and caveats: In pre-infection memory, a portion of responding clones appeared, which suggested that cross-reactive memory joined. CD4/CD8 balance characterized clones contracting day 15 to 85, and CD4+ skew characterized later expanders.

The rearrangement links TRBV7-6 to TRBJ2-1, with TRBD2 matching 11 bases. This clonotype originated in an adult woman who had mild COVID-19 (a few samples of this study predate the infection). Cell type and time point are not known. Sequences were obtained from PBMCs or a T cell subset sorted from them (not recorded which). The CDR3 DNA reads TGTGCCAGCAGCTTAGATTTAGCGGGAGGGGAAAACAATGAGCAGTTCTTC. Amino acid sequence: CASSLDLAGGENNEQFF.